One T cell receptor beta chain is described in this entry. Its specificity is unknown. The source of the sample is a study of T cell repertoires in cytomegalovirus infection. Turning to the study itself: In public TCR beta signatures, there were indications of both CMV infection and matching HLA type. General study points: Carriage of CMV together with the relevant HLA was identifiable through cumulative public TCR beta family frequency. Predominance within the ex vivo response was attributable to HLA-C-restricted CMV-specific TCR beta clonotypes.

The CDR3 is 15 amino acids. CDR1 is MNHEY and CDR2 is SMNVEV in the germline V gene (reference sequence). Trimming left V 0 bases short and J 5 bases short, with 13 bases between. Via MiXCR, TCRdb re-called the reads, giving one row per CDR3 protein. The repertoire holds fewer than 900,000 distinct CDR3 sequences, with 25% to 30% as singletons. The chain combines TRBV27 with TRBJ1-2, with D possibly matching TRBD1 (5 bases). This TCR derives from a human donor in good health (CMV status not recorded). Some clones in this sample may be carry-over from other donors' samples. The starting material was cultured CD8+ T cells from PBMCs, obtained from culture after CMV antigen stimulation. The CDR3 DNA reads TGTGCCAGCAGTTTATCGTCAGGGTTTGGATATGGCTACACCTTC. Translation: CASSLSSGFGYGYTF.